The 10 T cell receptor beta chains given below trace back to one sample, sequenced in a study of T cells in Graves' hyperthyroidism and ophthalmopathy. The investigators amplified TCR beta CDR3 regions from RNA transcripts. HTBI primers were employed in a first-round RT-PCR of the TCR CDR3. From the multiplex PCR reads, TCRdb called clonotypes with MiXCR, one entry per CDR3 protein. The sample records 560,000 or so distinct CDR3 sequences, more than 45% being singletons. Material: peripheral blood or thyroid tissue (not recorded which). The receptors stem from a woman younger than 35 with Graves' hyperthyroidism.

The V and J genes are TRBV7-6 and TRBJ2-2; 7 bases map to TRBD2. J was trimmed by 3 bases and V by 0 bases; bases with no gene match: 4. CDR1 SGHVS and CDR2 FNYEAQ come from the germline V gene. This CDR3 is built from 16 residues. CDR3 amino acids: CASSLAQRGYTGELFF. The CDR3 region has the DNA TGTGCCAGCAGCTTAGCGCAGCGGGGATACACCGGGGAGCTGTTTTTT. Together with reference TRBV7-6 and TRBJ2-2, the CDR3 gives the full variable domain: GAGVSQSPRYKVTKRGQDVALRCDPISGHVSLYWYRQALGQGPEFLTYFNYEAQQDKSGLPNDRFSAERPEGSISTLTIQRTEQRDSAMYRCASSLAQRGYTGELFFGEGSRLTVL.

This clonotype was observed a handful of times. The chain uses TRBV5-1 and TRBJ2-5, with TRBD1 as a possible D gene (6 bases). V dropped 5 bases and J dropped 2 bases, with 13 bases sitting between them. This CDR3 has 14 residues. Germline V gene lookup returns CDR1 SGHRS and CDR2 YFSETQ. CDR3: CASSNGQMQETQYF. The CDR3 DNA follows: TGCGCCAGCAGTAACGGACAGATGCAAGAGACCCAGTACTTC.

For this clonotype: A read error is likely, as this CDR3 ends without the conserved phenylalanine or tryptophan. J is TRBJ1-5 and V is TRBV2; the D is unclear. V was cut by 1 base and J by 5 bases, with 9 bases left in between. CDR1 is SNHLY, CDR2 FYNNEI, per germline. The CDR3 covers 14 residues. CDR3 sequence (DNA): TGTGCCAGCAGTGAAGAAAAAGGATATCAGCCCCAGCATCTT. Its translation is CASSEEKGYQPQHL.

The CDR3 coding sequence is TGTGCCAGCAGGTCACGAACGGTACTCAGGGTGCCTAAAGGGTCCCAGTACTTC. This gives the protein CASRSRTVLRVPKGSQYF. The gene calls are TRBV7-9 and TRBJ2-5, with D possibly matching TRBD1 (5 bases). V gave up 6 bases and J gave up 9 bases, with 32 bases separating them. The germline V gene encodes CDR1 SEHNR and CDR2 FQNEAQ (reference sequence). This CDR3 is 18 amino acids long.

As concerns this clonotype: This may arise from a read error, as a much more abundant clone is one base away. The V gene is TRBV15, the J gene TRBJ2-7; 9 nucleotides agree with TRBD1. V shed 3 bases, J shed 4 bases, and the junction held 7 bases outside the gene matches. Per germline, CDR1 LNHNV and CDR2 YYDKDF (reference sequence). The CDR3 extends over 15 amino acids. CDR3 region: CATSSPRDRAYEQYF. Here the CDR3 DNA reads TGTGCCACCAGCAGTCCCCGGGACAGGGCTTACGAGCAGTACTTC.

The chain recombines TRBV10-3 with TRBJ2-2; no clear D gene. The CDR3 has 14 amino acids. Germline CDR1 ENHRY, CDR2 SYGVKD. The V end lost 10 bases, the J end lost 7 bases, and 19 bases lay between the germline ends. This chain's CDR3 is CATTPRMANGELFF. For the CDR3, the DNA is TGTGCCACGACGCCACGTATGGCCAACGGGGAGCTGTTTTTT.

The sample holds many counts of this clonotype. The chain is built from TRBV7-2 and TRBJ1-2; D is ambiguous. Per the germline V gene, CDR1 is SGHTA and CDR2 is FQGNSA. The CDR3 consists of 12 residues. V lost 1 base and J lost 4, with 4 bases in between. The CDR3 DNA follows: TGTGCCAGCAGCTTAGGGAGCTATGGCTACACCTTC. It codes for CASSLGSYGYTF.

V gene TRBV9 combines with J gene TRBJ2-5, with 7 positions matching TRBD1. The CDR3 is 15 amino acids. Unmatched junction bases numbered 6, after V lost 0 bases and J lost 4 bases. Germline V CDR1 and CDR2: SGDLS, YYNGEE. CDR3 bases: TGTGCCAGCAGCGTAGCTTACAGGGGAGCAGAGACCCAGTACTTC. This translates into CASSVAYRGAETQYF.

The chain recombines TRBV29-1 with TRBJ1-5; 10 bases map to TRBD1. Germline values: CDR1 SQVTM, CDR2 ANQGSEA. CDR3 size: 13 residues. V dropped 8 bases and J dropped 7; count of bases not matched to a gene: 8. CDR3 DNA: TGCAGCCAAGAGGACAGGGGGAGGCAGCCCCAGCATTTT. Translation: CSQEDRGRQPQHF.

This clonotype was counted at least ten times. CDR3 nucleotides: TGTGCCACCAGCAGCTTGGTGAGACGCAATCAGCCCCAGCATTTT. This encodes CATSSLVRRNQPQHF. The genes are TRBV15 and TRBJ1-5; no clear D gene. Germline V gene sequence: CDR1 LNHNV, CDR2 YYDKDF (reference sequence). Trimming removed 3 bases at V and 2 bases at J, with 11 bases between. The CDR3 sequence is 15 residues long.